Below, 22 T cell receptor beta chains from the same sample are listed, as sequenced in a study of blood T cells in healthy people across ages. A second 7 to 11 cycle PCR used barcoded and J-beta primers. MiXCR was run by TCRdb on the 5' RACE reads, yielding one entry per CDR3 protein. The sample contains some 780,000 distinct CDR3 sequences, around 50% of which appear only once. Sequencing used blood. The receptors originated from a man aged 40-55 years in good health.

For the CDR3, the DNA is TGTGCCAGCAGCCAAGAAATTGATTCCTACGAGCAGTACTTC. Translation: CASSQEIDSYEQYF. The chain recombines TRBV4-2 with TRBJ2-7; D is unresolved. V lost 0 bases to trimming and J lost 1 base, with 7 bases between them. The CDR3 runs 14 residues. Germline V CDR1 and CDR2: LGHNA, YNFKEQ.

This rearrangement joins TRBV9 to TRBJ2-5; the D is unclear. V dropped 0 bases and J dropped 11 bases, with 17 bases sitting between them. CDR3 length: 14 amino acids. Germline V gives CDR1 SGDLS, CDR2 YYNGEE. CDR3 DNA sequence: TGTGCCAGCAGCGTAGACAGAAGGGCGGTTGAGCAGTACTTC. It codes for CASSVDRRAVEQYF.

The chain employs TRBV6-5 and TRBJ2-5; possible D gene TRBD1, 5 bases. The germline V gene encodes CDR1 MNHEY and CDR2 SVGAGI. The CDR3 runs to 14 residues. V lost 0 bases and J lost 3, with 8 bases in between. The CDR3 DNA follows: TGTGCCAGCAGTTACTCAGGGGCCGAAGAGACCCAGTACTTC. Amino acids: CASSYSGAEETQYF.

V gene TRBV9 combines with J gene TRBJ2-1, with D unclear. V lost 6 bases to trimming and J lost 7 bases, with 11 bases between them. This CDR3 has 12 residues. In germline, CDR1 is SGDLS, CDR2 YYNGEE. CDR3: CASTSLRNEQFF. The CDR3 region has the DNA TGTGCCAGCACCAGCTTACGGAATGAGCAGTTCTTC.

V is TRBV2 and J is TRBJ2-1; 8 bases line up with TRBD2. Germline lookup yields CDR1 SNHLY and CDR2 FYNNEI. The CDR3 contains 16 residues. V lost 3 bases to trimming and J lost 9 bases; unmatched junction nucleotides: 13. The CDR3 protein is CASSDPRVYRGGEQFF. CDR3 nucleotide sequence: TGTGCCAGCAGTGATCCCAGGGTGTACCGGGGGGGTGAGCAGTTCTTC. The full variable domain, completed using reference TRBV2 and TRBJ2-1, is EPEVTQTPSHQVTQMGQEVILRCVPISNHLYFYWYRQILGQKVEFLVSFYNNEISEKSEIFDDQFSVERPDGSNFTLKIRSTKLEDSAMYFCASSDPRVYRGGEQFFGPGTRLTVL.

Ten or more counts support this clonotype. This chain joins TRBV7-9 and TRBJ1-5; D gene ambiguous. The CDR3 has 14 residues. Trimming cost V 1 base and J 4 bases, with 8 bases left between them. CDR1 and CDR2 from the germline V gene are SEHNR and FQNEAQ (reference sequence). CDR3 amino acids: CASSLGRSNQPQHF. The CDR3 region has the DNA TGTGCCAGCAGCTTAGGCAGGTCGAATCAGCCCCAGCATTTT.

The chain recombines TRBV7-2 with TRBJ2-6; tentatively, D is TRBD1 or TRBD2 (5 bases each). CDR3 length: 16 amino acids. Trimming cost V 5 bases and J 4 bases, with 15 bases left between them. Germline values: CDR1 SGHTA, CDR2 FQGNSA. CDR3 DNA: TGTGCCAGCAGCCAGGACTCGGGGCTAGGGGCCAACGTCCTGACTTTC. Its translation: CASSQDSGLGANVLTF. Full variable domain (remainder filled in from reference TRBV7-2 and TRBJ2-6): GAGVSQSPSNKVTEKGKDVELRCDPISGHTALYWYRQSLGQGLEFLIYFQGNSAPDKSGLPSDRFSAERTGGSVSTLTIQRTQQEDSAVYLCASSQDSGLGANVLTFGAGSRLTVL.

The rearrangement uses TRBV11-2 and TRBJ2-3; a possible D gene is TRBD2 (6 bases). Trimming removed 4 bases at V and 2 bases at J, with 19 bases between. The CDR3 is 17 amino acids. The V gene's germline CDR1 is SGHAT and CDR2 FQNNGV. The CDR3 DNA sequence: TGTGCCAGCAGCTCCATAAGGAGACTAGTCCCCACAGATACGCAGTATTTT. Its protein product is CASSSIRRLVPTDTQYF. The full variable domain, rest sourced from reference TRBV11-2 and TRBJ2-3, is EAGVAQSPRYKIIEKRQSVAFWCNPISGHATLYWYQQILGQGPKLLIQFQNNGVVDDSQLPKDRFSAERLKGVDSTLKIQPAKLEDSAVYLCASSSIRRLVPTDTQYFGPGTRLTVL.

This clonotype was detected only a few times. This chain uses TRBV27 with TRBJ2-7; perhaps TRBD1 as D (5 bases). From germline, CDR1 is MNHEY and CDR2 SMNVEV (reference sequence). CDR3 length equals 12 residues. The germline V and J ends were trimmed by 8 bases and 6 bases, with 14 bases remaining between them. The CDR3 loop is CASGIWGGEQYF. CDR3 sequence (DNA): TGTGCCAGCGGAATTTGGGGCGGCGAGCAGTACTTC.

The chain has TRBV10-3 and TRBJ2-7, with unresolved D. V lost 6 bases and J 3 bases, leaving 15 bases between the germline ends. The CDR3 runs to 14 residues. CDR1 and CDR2 (germline): ENHRY, SYGVKD. In DNA, the CDR3 is TGTGCCATCAGCATCAACGAAGCGAACTACGAGCAGTACTTC. It encodes CAISINEANYEQYF.

This chain links TRBV6-6 with TRBJ1-2; D is undetermined. V was clipped by 4 bases and J by 2 bases, with 11 bases between them. CDR3 length: 14 amino acids. Germline V CDR1 and CDR2: MNHNY, SVGAGI (reference sequence). The CDR3 nucleotides read TGTGCCAGCAGTTCGACCGGGAGCAACTATGGCTACACCTTC. Its protein product is CASSSTGSNYGYTF.

The sample holds a few counts of this clonotype. The chain joins TRBV6-2 or TRBV6-3 to TRBJ2-7; the D gene is possibly TRBD2 (6 bases). The V gene's germline CDR1 is MNHEY and CDR2 SVGEGT. The germline V and J ends were trimmed by 6 bases and 2 bases, with 14 bases remaining between them. The CDR3 has 14 amino acids. DNA for the CDR3: TGTGCCAGCAGCCGAGGGGACTTTACCTACGAGCAGTACTTC. Protein: CASSRGDFTYEQYF.

The chain is built from TRBV3-1 and TRBJ2-1, with 7 nucleotides matching TRBD2. The last part of the DNA fits TRBJ2-7 better; the J call may be wrong. The CDR3 runs to 16 residues. Germline V gene data show CDR1 as LGHDT and CDR2 as YNNKEL (reference sequence). Here the CDR3 reads CASSPTSVMGYNEQYF. The CDR3 bases are TGTGCCAGCAGCCCTACTAGCGTCATGGGGTACAATGAGCAGTACTTC.

J is TRBJ1-4 and V is TRBV28, with D possibly TRBD1 on 6 matching bases. From germline, CDR1 is MDHEN and CDR2 SYDVKM. The CDR3 has 17 residues. Trimming pared 4 bases from V and 7 bases from J, leaving 22 bases between. In nucleotides, the CDR3 is TGTGCCAGCAGTTCCCCCGTGGGGAGGGGGGCAATTGAAAAACTGTTTTTT. Translation gives CASSSPVGRGAIEKLFF.

This clonotype turned up a few times. The chain joins TRBV9 to TRBJ2-1; a possible D gene is TRBD1 (6 bases). The CDR3 is 15 residues long. The V end lost 1 base, the J end lost 2 bases, and 10 bases lay between the germline ends. Germline CDR1 and CDR2: SGDLS and YYNGEE. CDR3 residues: CASSVWTEAYNEQFF. In nucleotides, the CDR3 is TGTGCCAGCAGCGTATGGACAGAGGCCTACAATGAGCAGTTCTTC.

J is TRBJ2-7 and V is TRBV4-3; a possible D gene is TRBD1 (5 bases). V dropped 1 base and J dropped 1 base, with 11 bases sitting between them. The germline V gene has CDR1 LGHNA and CDR2 YSLEER. The CDR3 runs to 15 residues. CDR3 sequence: CASSQGGSPSYEQYF. The CDR3 region has the DNA TGCGCCAGCAGCCAAGGGGGCAGTCCTTCCTACGAGCAGTACTTC.

The chain joins TRBV29-1 to TRBJ2-3; D assignment may be TRBD1 or TRBD2 (5 bases each). V was pared by 7 bases and J by 5 bases, with 10 bases between. The CDR3 is 11 amino acids. Germline values: CDR1 SQVTM, CDR2 ANQGSEA. For the CDR3, the DNA is TGCAGCGGGGGGACCGGAGATACGCAGTATTTT. It translates to CSGGTGDTQYF.

As to this clonotype: The junction does not match germline at one end; this may be a read error. This chain uses TRBV12-3 or TRBV12-4 with TRBJ1-2; D is undetermined. This CDR3 is 12 amino acids long. Written as DNA, the CDR3 is TGTACCAGCAGTTTTTTGGGGAGTGGCTACACCTTC. Residues: CTSSFLGSGYTF.

The chain is built from TRBV20-1 and TRBJ2-4; 8 positions agree with TRBD1. The DNA end favors TRBJ2-7, so the J call may be wrong. In germline, CDR1 is DFQATT, CDR2 SNEGSKA (reference sequence). The CDR3 loop spans 13 amino acids. The CDR3 region has the DNA TGCAGTGCTGGGACAGGTGTCGGGGACGAGCAGTACTTC. Translated, it gives CSAGTGVGDEQYF.

Only a few counts were recorded for this clonotype. The chain has TRBV2 and TRBJ2-1; 12 bases are shared with TRBD1. V trimming: 8 bases; J trimming: 8 bases; junction bases outside the gene matches: 10. CDR1 is SNHLY, CDR2 FYNNEI, per germline. The CDR3 spans 15 residues. This CDR3 reads CASRGGTGGWDEQFF. CDR3 sequence (DNA): TGTGCCAGCCGTGGGGGGACAGGGGGCTGGGATGAGCAGTTCTTC.

The V call is TRBV4-2, the J call TRBJ2-3; D is undetermined. Germline CDR1 and CDR2: LGHNA and YNFKEQ. Between the trimmed V and J ends, which lost 0 bases and 5 bases, there was a span of 9 bases. The CDR3 is 14 residues long. CDR3 in DNA: TGTGCCAGCAGCCAAGAACGGCAACGAGATACGCAGTATTTT. Its protein product is CASSQERQRDTQYF.

In nucleotides, the CDR3 is TGTGCCAGCAGTTACACAACTTCAAGCGCGGATACGCAGTATTTT. Translating gives CASSYTTSSADTQYF. V and J are TRBV6-5 and TRBJ2-3; D gene ambiguous. Trimming left V 2 bases short and J 6 bases short, with 15 bases between. The CDR3 sequence is 15 residues long. Germline V gene data show CDR1 as MNHEY and CDR2 as SVGAGI.